A single T cell receptor (beta chain) is shown here with its context. What it recognizes is unknown. The data were obtained in a study of Ad26.COV2.S vaccination and SARS-CoV-2 variants. Study-level points and caveats: Placebo and vaccine recipients had non-spike TCR breadth that was similar. The authors reported substantial breadth in spike-specific CD8+ and CD4+ T cell responses after vaccination. Total T cell responses may have been underestimated by the TCR breadth and depth analyses. Vaccinees showed greater spike-specific TCR breadth than placebo recipients.

V was cut by 6 bases and J by 4 bases, with 9 bases left in between. The CDR3 extends over 12 amino acids. Per germline, CDR1 LGHNT and CDR2 FRNRAP. Clones were read by immunoSEQ multiplex PCR, and TCRdb kept only the in-frame ones, dropping some. The table includes some 350,000 clones, about 92% detected once. This specimen consisted of peripheral blood, obtained after recovery from COVID-19. The chain joins TRBV12-5 to TRBJ1-1, with D maybe TRBD1 (6 bases). The receptor comes from a human donor who had recovered from COVID-19. The CDR3 reads CASGVQGTEAFF. CDR3 bases: TGTGCTAGTGGCGTACAGGGCACTGAAGCTTTCTTT.